A single sample gave rise to the 9 T cell receptor beta chains below, sequenced in a study of Ad26.COV2.S vaccination and SARS-CoV-2 variants listed by TCRdb under 2021. Libraries were prepared through the immunoSEQ multiplex PCR assay. TCRdb retrieved this table from immuneACCESS and kept in-frame rearrangements only. Not all clones are present; in checked studies, unresolved V genes account for under half, and no reason is known for the remainder. Recorded for this sample are around 420,000 clones; 88% of them occurred a single time. The top ten clonotypes cover roughly 4% of the sample. The sample's treatment or condition label, in plain terms: 15 to 20 received Ad26.COV2.S at low or high dose, single or two shots; about 5 received placebo; per-sample allocation not given. For vaccine and placebo recipients, repertoires were sequenced using samples collected on day 63 after the first injection.

The sequencing used peripheral blood, collected in a trial of Ad26.COV2.S vaccine versus placebo. These receptors were collected from a person aged 18-65 years who received the Ad26.COV2.S COVID-19 vaccine or a placebo.

The chain joins TRBV30 to TRBJ2-7; D is possibly TRBD1 (5 bases). The length of the CDR3 is 13 residues. V dropped 0 bases and J dropped 6 bases, with 12 bases sitting between them. Germline V gene data show CDR1 as GTSNPN and CDR2 as SVGIG (reference sequence). CDR3 amino acids: CAWSVAGNREQYF. Here the CDR3 DNA reads TGTGCCTGGAGTGTAGCAGGGAATCGCGAGCAGTACTTC.

The rearrangement links TRBV19 to TRBJ2-3; 7 bases agree with TRBD2. Germline V gene lookup returns CDR1 LNHDA and CDR2 SQIVND (reference sequence). The ends lost 5 bases at V and 2 bases at J; junction bases unmatched: 7. CDR3 length: 15 residues. CDR3 DNA: TGTGCCAGTAGTTTCGGACTAGGCTCCACAGATACGCAGTATTTT. Protein sequence: CASSFGLGSTDTQYF.

This chain links TRBV28 with TRBJ2-2, with D possibly being TRBD2 (5 bases). CDR1 is MDHEN and CDR2 is SYDVKM in the germline V gene. The CDR3 length is 17 residues. V dropped 6 bases and J dropped 5 bases, with 22 bases sitting between them. In nucleotides, the CDR3 is TGTGCCAGCAGCCCCGGGGTACTGGAACATAGTACCGGGGAGCTGTTTTTT. It translates to CASSPGVLEHSTGELFF.

V gene TRBV29-1 combines with J gene TRBJ2-5; perhaps TRBD2 as D (5 bases). CDR1 is SQVTM and CDR2 is ANQGSEA in the germline V gene. The CDR3 covers 15 residues. V shed 2 bases and J shed 0 bases, with 13 bases lying between them. The CDR3 sequence is CSVERGGSYQETQYF. The CDR3 DNA sequence: TGCAGCGTTGAACGGGGTGGGAGCTACCAAGAGACCCAGTACTTC.

This chain links TRBV4-1 with TRBJ2-7; D gene ambiguous. The CDR3 has 13 amino acids. The germline V and J ends were trimmed by 4 bases and 6 bases, with 13 bases remaining between them. The germline CDR1 and CDR2 sequences are MGHRA and YSYEKL. CDR3 nucleotide sequence: TGCGCCAGCAGCCCCCGAACGGTGGGCGAGCAGTACTTC. Its protein product is CASSPRTVGEQYF.

The gene calls are TRBV7-3 and TRBJ1-6, with 7 bases aligning to TRBD1. CDR1 and CDR2 from the germline V gene are SGHTA and FQGTGA. The CDR3 loop spans 15 amino acids. Trimming cost V 2 bases and J 4 bases; bases outside gene matches: 2. This chain's CDR3 is CASSLGGQYNSPLHF. CDR3 bases: TGTGCCAGCAGCTTAGGGGGACAGTATAATTCACCCCTCCACTTT.

This clone was recorded only once. The rearrangement links TRBV30 to TRBJ1-1; D call uncertain. This CDR3 spans 14 amino acids. Germline-derived CDR1 and CDR2 are GTSNPN and SVGIG (reference sequence). V lost 1 base and J 6 bases, leaving 15 bases between the germline ends. CDR3 in amino acids: CAWSGSKFVAEAFF. CDR3 DNA: TGTGCCTGGAGTGGAAGTAAGTTTGTGGCTGAAGCTTTCTTT.

This chain joins TRBV2 and TRBJ2-7; D not certain. With 3 bases removed from V and 2 bases from J, the gap between germline ends came to 14 bases. CDR1 is SNHLY and CDR2 is FYNNEI in the germline V gene. This CDR3 has 15 residues. This CDR3 reads CASSETNTRAYEQYF. In DNA form, the CDR3 reads TGTGCCAGCAGTGAGACGAATACGAGAGCCTACGAGCAGTACTTC.

The V call is TRBV25-1, the J call TRBJ2-7; TRBD2 might be the D (6 bases). Trimming took off 2 bases at V and 3 bases at J, with 11 bases between the two ends. The length of the CDR3 is 14 residues. Germline CDR1 and CDR2: MGHDK and SYGVNS. CDR3 amino acids: CASSEQVGLYEQYF. The DNA of the CDR3 is TGTGCCAGCAGTGAACAGGTGGGACTCTACGAGCAGTACTTC.